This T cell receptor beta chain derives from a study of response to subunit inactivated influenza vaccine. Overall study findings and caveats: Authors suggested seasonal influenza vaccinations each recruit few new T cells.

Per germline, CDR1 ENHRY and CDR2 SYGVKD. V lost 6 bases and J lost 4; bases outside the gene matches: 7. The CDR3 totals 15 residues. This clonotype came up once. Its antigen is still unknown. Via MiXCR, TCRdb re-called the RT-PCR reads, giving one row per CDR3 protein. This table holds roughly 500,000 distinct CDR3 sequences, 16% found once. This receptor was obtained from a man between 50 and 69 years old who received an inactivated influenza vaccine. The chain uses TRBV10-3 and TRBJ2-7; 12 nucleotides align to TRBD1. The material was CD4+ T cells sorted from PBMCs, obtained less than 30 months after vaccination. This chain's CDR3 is CAIRTGTGGGYEQYF. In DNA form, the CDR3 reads TGTGCCATCAGGACCGGGACAGGGGGCGGGTACGAGCAGTACTTC.